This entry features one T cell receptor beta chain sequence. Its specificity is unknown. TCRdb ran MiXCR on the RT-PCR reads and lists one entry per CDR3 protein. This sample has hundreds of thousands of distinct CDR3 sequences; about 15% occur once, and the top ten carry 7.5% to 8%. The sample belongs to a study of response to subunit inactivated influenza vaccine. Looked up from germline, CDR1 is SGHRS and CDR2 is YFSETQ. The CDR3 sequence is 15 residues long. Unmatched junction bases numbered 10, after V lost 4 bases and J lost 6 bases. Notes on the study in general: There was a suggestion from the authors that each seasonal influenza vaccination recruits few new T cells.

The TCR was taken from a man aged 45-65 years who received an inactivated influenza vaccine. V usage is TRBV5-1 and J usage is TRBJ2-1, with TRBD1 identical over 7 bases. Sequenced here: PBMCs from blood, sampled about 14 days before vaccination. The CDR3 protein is CASSRSGTESNEQFF. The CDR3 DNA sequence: TGCGCCAGCAGCCGATCCGGGACAGAGAGCAATGAGCAGTTCTTC.